The rows below give T cell receptor beta chains drawn from one sample of a study of lymphopenia after photon versus proton radiotherapy. Repertoires were generated with immunoSEQ multiplex PCR, while TCRdb's copy carries only in-frame clones and drops some. This sample carries 17,000 or so clones, more than 65% of them seen once, and the ten largest clones take 20%. Source: peripheral blood, taken from a patient treated with proton-based radiotherapy. These receptors all come from a man between 65 and 85 years old with pancreatic cancer. Each CDR3 is given with its conserved first and last residue. D genes are given only for firm matches. Size is omitted from some rows. Given values are once, few, many or a class for expanded clones.

size | D | J | V | DNA | CDR3
NA | NA | TRBJ2-1 | TRBV7-9 | TGTGCCAGCAGCTTAGTAGGGGCTAGTTACAATGAGCAGTTCTTC | CASSLVGASYNEQFF
few | TRBD1 | TRBJ1-6 | TRBV18 | TGTGCCAGCTCGCGGGACAGGGGGGATTCACCCCTCCACTTT | CASSRDRGDSPLHF
NA | NA | TRBJ1-2 | TRBV9 | TGTGCCAGCAGCGTAGTCCCGGACCCTAGTAGTGGCTACACCTTC | CASSVVPDPSSGYTF
NA | TRBD1 | TRBJ2-7 | TRBV5-8 | TGTGCCAGCAGCAACCGGGACAGGGCCTCCTACGAGCAGTACTTC | CASSNRDRASYEQYF
NA | NA | TRBJ1-1 | TRBV30 | TGTGCCTGGAGTGCTCACAGGGATTCCACTGAAGCTTTCTTT | CAWSAHRDSTEAFF
NA | NA | TRBJ2-5 | TRBV5-1 | TGCGCCAGCAGCTGGGGTGACAGTCAAGAGACCCAGTACTTC | CASSWGDSQETQYF
once | NA | TRBJ1-3 | TRBV2 | TGTGCCAGCAGTGAGCTGAGCTCTGGAAACACCATATATTTT | CASSELSSGNTIYF
few | TRBD1 | TRBJ2-2 | TRBV2 | TGTGCCAGCAGTGAATGGCAGGGGGACACCGGGGAGCTGTTTTTT | CASSEWQGDTGELFF
NA | NA | TRBJ1-2 | TRBV5-1 | TGCGCCAGCAGCTTGTCTGACAGAACCAATGGCTACACCTTC | CASSLSDRTNGYTF
NA | NA | TRBJ1-1 | TRBV5-1 | TGCGCCAGCAGCTTGTTTGGGGGCGGCACTGAAGCTTTCTTT | CASSLFGGGTEAFF
NA | NA | TRBJ1-3 | TRBV6-5 | TGTGCCAGCAGTTACGATGTCTCTGGAAACACCATATATTTT | CASSYDVSGNTIYF
NA | NA | TRBJ1-1 | TRBV30 | TGTGCCTGGACCCCCGGAGGCAGGGCCGGGGTCACTGAAGCTTTCTTT | CAWTPGGRAGVTEAFF
NA | TRBD1 | TRBJ2-1 | TRBV2 | TGTGCCAGCAGTATGGACAGGGGAATTAGGGATGAGCAGTTCTTC | CASSMDRGIRDEQFF
NA | NA | TRBJ1-6 | TRBV15 | TGTGCCACCAGCAGGAATAATTCACCCCTCCACTTT | CATSRNNSPLHF
NA | NA | TRBJ2-7 | TRBV18 | TGTGCCAGCTCACCACCGATTGGCGAATACGAGCAGTACTTC | CASSPPIGEYEQYF
NA | TRBD1 | TRBJ1-2 | TRBV7-2 | TGTGCCAGCAGCTTGGGGGCCCTAGGACAGGGCAATGGCTACACCTTC | CASSLGALGQGNGYTF
NA | TRBD2 | TRBJ2-7 | TRBV2 | TGTGCCAGCAGGCCCCAGACTAGCGGTACCTACGAGCAGTACTTC | CASRPQTSGTYEQYF
NA | NA | TRBJ1-4 | TRBV19 | TGTGCCAGTAGTCTAAGCGAAAGAAAACTGTTTTTT | CASSLSERKLFF
NA | NA | TRBJ2-7 | TRBV9 | TGTGCCAGCAGCGTAGAACCCGCTTCCTACGAGCAGTACTTC | CASSVEPASYEQYF
NA | NA | TRBJ2-1 | TRBV7-3 | TGTGCCAGCAGCTTACACGGGGGCTACAATGAGCAGTTCTTC | CASSLHGGYNEQFF
NA | TRBD2 | TRBJ2-1 | TRBV7-2 | TGTGCCAGCAGCTTAGTAGTAGCGGGAGGCTCTGGCGGGGAGCAGTTCTTC | CASSLVVAGGSGGEQFF
NA | TRBD2 | TRBJ2-1 | TRBV7-7 | TGTGCCAGCAGCTTATCCAGCGGGAGGGCCTCGGGGAATGAGCAGTTCTTC | CASSLSSGRASGNEQFF
NA | NA | TRBJ1-6 | TRBV30 | TGTGCCTGGAGTGTTTCGGGGAGCGCCTATAATTCACCCCTCCACTTT | CAWSVSGSAYNSPLHF
NA | NA | TRBJ1-1 | TRBV19 | TGTGCCAGTAGCAAAGGGTACGGGAACACTGAAGCTTTCTTT | CASSKGYGNTEAFF
NA | TRBD2 | TRBJ2-1 | TRBV30 | TGTGCCTGGAGTGTAGGGAGCGGGGTAGGTTTAGATGAGCAGTTCTTC | CAWSVGSGVGLDEQFF
NA | NA | TRBJ1-3 | TRBV14 | TGTGCCAGCAGCCAAGAGCGAGGGAGCTCTGGAAACACCATATATTTT | CASSQERGSSGNTIYF
NA | NA | TRBJ1-2 | TRBV4-2 | TGTGCCAGCAGCTTGGCCCCCCCAGCGATGACCTATGGCTACACCTTC | CASSLAPPAMTYGYTF
NA | NA | TRBJ2-1 | TRBV27 | TGTGCCACCCAGACGAGGGATGGGAGCTTGTCCTACAATGAGCAGTTCTTC | CATQTRDGSLSYNEQFF
NA | TRBD1 | TRBJ2-1 | TRBV7-3 | TGTGCCAGCAGCCAGGGACAGGGTGCCTACAATGAGCAGTTCTTC | CASSQGQGAYNEQFF
once | TRBD2 | TRBJ2-5 | TRBV9 | TGTGCCAGCAGCGTAGGGGCTAGCGGGGAGCAAGAGACCCAGTACTTC | CASSVGASGEQETQYF
NA | NA | TRBJ1-1 | TRBV30 | TGTGCCTGGAGTTTACTACAAGAGAACACTGAAGCTTTCTTT | CAWSLLQENTEAFF
NA | TRBD1 | TRBJ1-1 | TRBV2 | TGTGCCAGCAGGGACGGGACAGGTACGAACACTGAAGCTTTCTTT | CASRDGTGTNTEAFF
once | NA | TRBJ1-4 | TRBV30 | TGTGCCTGGAGTGTACTTCCGCGAGGTAATGAAAAACTGTTTTTT | CAWSVLPRGNEKLFF
NA | NA | TRBJ2-7 | TRBV19 | TGTGCCAGTAGTATAAAACCGGGACCCTCCTACGAGCAGTACTTC | CASSIKPGPSYEQYF
few | NA | TRBJ2-5 | TRBV12-5 | TGTGCTAGTGGTTTCACAGGGATTGAGACCCAGTACTTC | CASGFTGIETQYF
NA | NA | TRBJ2-5 | TRBV9 | TGTGCCAGCAGCGTAGTGGGACTTGGACAAGAGACCCAGTACTTC | CASSVVGLGQETQYF
few | TRBD1 | TRBJ2-7 | TRBV6-1 | TGTGCCAGCAGTGGAACAGGGGGTCCCTACGAGCAGTACTTC | CASSGTGGPYEQYF
NA | NA | TRBJ1-1 | TRBV10-3 | TGTGCCATCAGTGTGACAGAATTGGACACTGAAGCTTTCTTT | CAISVTELDTEAFF
NA | NA | TRBJ1-2 | TRBV7-7 | TGTGCCAGCAGAGGGCGGGGCTACACCTTC | CASRGRGYTF